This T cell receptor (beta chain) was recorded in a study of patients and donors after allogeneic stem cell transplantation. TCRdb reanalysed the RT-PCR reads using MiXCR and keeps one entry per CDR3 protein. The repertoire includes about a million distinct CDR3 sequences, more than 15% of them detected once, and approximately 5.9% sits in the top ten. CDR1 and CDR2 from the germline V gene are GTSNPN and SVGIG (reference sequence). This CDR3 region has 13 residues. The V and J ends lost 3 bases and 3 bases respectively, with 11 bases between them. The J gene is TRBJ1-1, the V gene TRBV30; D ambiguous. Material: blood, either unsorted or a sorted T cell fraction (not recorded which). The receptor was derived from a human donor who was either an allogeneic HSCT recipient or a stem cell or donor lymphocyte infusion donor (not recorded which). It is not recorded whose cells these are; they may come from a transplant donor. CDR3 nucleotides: TGTGCCTGGAGCCCCAATGCGGACACTGAAGCTTTCTTT. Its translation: CAWSPNADTEAFF. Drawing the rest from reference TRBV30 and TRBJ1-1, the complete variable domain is SQTIHQWPATLVQPVGSPLSLECTVEGTSNPNLYWYRQAAGRGLQLLFYSVGIGQISSEVPQNLSASRPQDRQFILSSKKLLLSDSGFYLCAWSPNADTEAFFGQGTRLTVV.